These T cell receptor beta chains were read from a single sample in a study of blood T cell repertoires in COVID-19. The protocol was immunoSEQ multiplex PCR, while the TCRdb copy is restricted to in-frame clones and leaves out a portion. The sample lists approximately 97,000 clones, around 88% occurring once. Sequenced sample: peripheral blood. Receptors were obtained from a man in his fifties with COVID-19, enrolled during active disease. Each CDR3 is given with its conserved first and last residue. The D gene is left open where the match is weak. Size is omitted from some rows. Given values are once, few, many or a class for expanded clones.

-	TRBJ2-4	TRBV28	TRBD2	TGTGCCAGCAGTCCCCGACTAGCGGGGGGAGCCAAAAACATTCAGTACTTC	CASSPRLAGGAKNIQYF
-	TRBJ1-2	TRBV10-3	-	TGTGCCATCCTACGAGAACAGGGCGAGGGCTACACCTTC	CAILREQGEGYTF
-	TRBJ1-4	TRBV11-2	-	TGTGCCAGCAGCCTGAGGGACTATAATGAAAAACTGTTTTTT	CASSLRDYNEKLFF
-	TRBJ2-7	TRBV6-5	-	TGTGCCAGCACCAGGGGCTACGAGCAGTACTTC	CASTRGYEQYF
-	TRBJ2-5	TRBV27	-	TGTGCCAGCAGTTTATCGAGGGGGAGAGAGACCCAGTACTTC	CASSLSRGRETQYF
-	TRBJ1-5	TRBV30	-	TGTGCCTGGAGTCTAGGACACTATAGCAATCAGCCCCAGCATTTT	CAWSLGHYSNQPQHF
-	TRBJ1-2	TRBV5-5	-	TGTGCCAGCAGCTTGGCGCGGCAGGGGCTTGGCTATGGCTACACCTTC	CASSLARQGLGYGYTF
-	TRBJ2-6	TRBV11-3	TRBD2	TGTGCCAGCAGCTTAGGATTAGCGGGGGGGCCTGGGGCCAACGTCCTGACTTTC	CASSLGLAGGPGANVLTF
-	TRBJ2-3	TRBV5-1	-	TGCGCCAGCAGCTTTCCCACCATGGGGCGGGGCTTGAGGTATGATACGCAGTATTTT	CASSFPTMGRGLRYDTQYF
-	TRBJ1-2	TRBV5-1	TRBD1	TGCGCCAGCAGCCAAAGTGACAGGGTGATTAACTATGGCTACACCTTC	CASSQSDRVINYGYTF
-	TRBJ1-6	TRBV6-6	-	TGTGCCAGCGGCCGGGGTGCTCAAAATTCACCCCTCCACTTT	CASGRGAQNSPLHF
once	TRBJ2-1	TRBV6-1	-	TGTGCCAGCAGTGCGAAGTGGGGCGAGCAGTTCTTC	CASSAKWGEQFF
-	TRBJ1-1	TRBV6-2/TRBV6-3	TRBD1	TGTGCCAGCAGTGGACAGGGTGTCACTGAAGCTTTCTTT	CASSGQGVTEAFF
-	TRBJ2-1	TRBV24-1	TRBD2	TGTGCCACCAGTGATTTGCAGGGAGGGCACTACAATGAGCAGTTCTTC	CATSDLQGGHYNEQFF
-	TRBJ2-3	TRBV3-1/TRBV3-2	TRBD2	TGTGCCAGCAGCCCACTAGCGGGGGGGCCAAAAGATACGCAGTATTTT	CASSPLAGGPKDTQYF
-	TRBJ1-2	TRBV5-1	TRBD1	TGCGCCAGCGGTACCGGGACAGCCTCTAACTATGGCTACACCTTC	CASGTGTASNYGYTF
-	TRBJ1-4	TRBV7-2	TRBD1	TGTGCCAGCAGCCTCCGGACAGGGGCAAATGAAAAACTGTTTTTT	CASSLRTGANEKLFF
-	TRBJ1-6	TRBV9	-	TGTGCCAGCAGCGTCGGTAGTAATTCACCCCTCCACTTT	CASSVGSNSPLHF
-	TRBJ1-6	TRBV20-1	-	TGCAGTGCTCGTGAGGGGACACCAACTAAATCACCCCTCCACTTT	CSAREGTPTKSPLHF
-	TRBJ2-1	TRBV21-1	-	-	CASSKLPKEAGLRQQFF
-	TRBJ2-6	TRBV28	-	TGTGCCAGCAGTCCCCCCGTTGGGGCCAACGTCCTGACTTTC	CASSPPVGANVLTF
-	TRBJ1-1	TRBV3-1/TRBV3-2	-	TGTGCCAGCAGCCAAATTTCCTCTGAAGCTTTCTTT	CASSQISSEAFF
-	TRBJ1-2	TRBV19	-	TGTGCCAGTAGTACCAGGACAGCCCTTAACTATGGCTACACCTTC	CASSTRTALNYGYTF
-	TRBJ2-7	TRBV3-1/TRBV3-2	TRBD2	TGTGCCAGCAGCCGGAACAGGGACCTAAAGGGACTAGACTACGAGCAGTACTTC	CASSRNRDLKGLDYEQYF
-	TRBJ2-3	TRBV9	-	TGTGCCAGCAGCGCCCGTCTTGGCGGGGCCCCAGATACGCAGTATTTT	CASSARLGGAPDTQYF
-	TRBJ2-1	TRBV7-2	-	TGTGCCAGCAGCTTAGTGGGTCGGGGAGCGTACAATGAGCAGTTCTTC	CASSLVGRGAYNEQFF
-	TRBJ1-2	TRBV7-8	TRBD1	TGTGCCAGCAGCTTTCAACCCCGGGACAGGGGCTATGGCTACACCTTC	CASSFQPRDRGYGYTF
once	TRBJ2-7	TRBV20-1	TRBD2	TGCAGTGCACGGGGGGGAGACGAGCAGTACTTC	CSARGGDEQYF
-	TRBJ1-5	TRBV11-2	-	TGTGCCAGCAGCTCAGACCGAGATCAGCCCCAGCATTTT	CASSSDRDQPQHF
-	TRBJ2-4	TRBV20-1	-	TGCAGTCGGGTGACCAAAAACATTCAGTACTTC	CSRVTKNIQYF
-	TRBJ1-5	TRBV27	-	TGTGCCAGCAGTATGGTCAGGGGAGGCAATCAGCCCCAGCATTTT	CASSMVRGGNQPQHF
-	TRBJ2-3	TRBV10-3	TRBD1	TGTGCCATCAGTCGACAGGGGCCCACAGATACGCAGTATTTT	CAISRQGPTDTQYF
once	TRBJ2-2	TRBV5-8	TRBD1	TGTGCCAGCAGTAGGCCGGGACAGGGGAACACCGGGGAGCTGTTTTTT	CASSRPGQGNTGELFF
-	TRBJ2-5	TRBV5-1	TRBD1	TGCGCCAGCAGCAAATCACAGGGGGCGGGACAAGAGACCCAGTACTTC	CASSKSQGAGQETQYF
-	TRBJ2-1	TRBV15	TRBD2	TGTGCCACCAGCAGTCCGGGACTAGCGGGCAATGAGCAGTTCTTC	CATSSPGLAGNEQFF
many	TRBJ1-2	TRBV9	-	TGTGCCAGCAGCTCACAGGGCTATGGCTACACCTTC	CASSSQGYGYTF
few	TRBJ2-7	TRBV19	TRBD1	TGTGCCAGTAGTATAGGGGACAGGGGAATTTCCTACGAGCAGTACTTC	CASSIGDRGISYEQYF
-	TRBJ1-2	TRBV7-9	-	TGTGCCAGCAGCTTAGCTATAGGGACATACCATGGCTACACCTTC	CASSLAIGTYHGYTF
once	TRBJ1-6	TRBV2	TRBD1	TGTGCCAGCAGTGAGACCGGGACAGGGAGCTGGTCACCCCTCCACTTT	CASSETGTGSWSPLHF
-	TRBJ1-2	TRBV11-2	TRBD1	TGTGCCAGCAGCTCCTTGGACAGGGTTGATGGCTACACCTTC	CASSSLDRVDGYTF
-	TRBJ2-3	TRBV27	-	TGTGCCAGCAGTTTTTGGGGAGGGGGGAGAGATACGCAGTATTTT	CASSFWGGGRDTQYF
-	TRBJ1-2	TRBV2	TRBD1	TGTGCCAGCACGAGGGACAGGGGGCCGACAATCTATGGCTACACCTTC	CASTRDRGPTIYGYTF
-	TRBJ2-7	TRBV9	-	TGTGCCAGCAGCCGGGGGGCGGGGTCTCCCTCCTACGAGCAGTACTTC	CASSRGAGSPSYEQYF
once	TRBJ1-1	TRBV15	TRBD1	TGTGCCACCAGCACTAGACAGGGGATGAACACTGAAGCTTTCTTT	CATSTRQGMNTEAFF
-	TRBJ2-1	TRBV9	TRBD2	TGTGCCAGCAGCGCTCAAACCCCGGGACTAGCTGCGAATGAGCAGTTCTTC	CASSAQTPGLAANEQFF
-	TRBJ1-1	TRBV12-3/TRBV12-4	TRBD1	TGTGCCAGCAGATATACAGGGGGGACTGAAGCTTTCTTT	CASRYTGGTEAFF